The subject of this entry is one TCR beta chain. What it binds is not known. Baseline was the first blood sampling point, followed by cycle 4 day 1 and cycle 7 day 1. The data originate from a study of OX40 agonist ivuxolimab in advanced cancers. Study results and caveats: Among the lowest levels of clonal expansion were found in partial responders at 0.1-3.0 mg/kg. It was not determined which antigens were specifically recognized by the peripheral T cells that had undergone clonal expansion.

Germline assignment: CDR1 SGHRS and CDR2 YFSETQ. The CDR3 is made up of 12 amino acids. With V trimmed by 4 bases and J by 6 bases, 3 bases remained unmatched. Only in-frame clones appear in the TCRdb table, and some are missing; sequencing was by immunoSEQ multiplex PCR. Altogether about 71,000 clones are present, 91% being singletons, with the ten largest covering about 15%. The sequence derives from an adult with an advanced solid tumor such as melanoma, head and neck, liver or kidney cancer. This sample comprised CD4+ or CD8+ T cells sorted from blood, obtained in a trial of the OX40 agonist ivuxolimab. The rearrangement uses TRBV5-1 and TRBJ2-7, with 8 nucleotides matching TRBD1. CDR3 nucleotides: TGCGCCAGCAGCGTTACAGGGGGCGAGCAGTACTTC. Residues: CASSVTGGEQYF.